This T cell receptor beta chain appears in the sequencing data of a study of T cell responses to AZD1222 COVID-19 vaccine. Overall study findings and caveats: Possibly, clonal diversity was underestimated; donors were largely white British and included more females. Just a handful of people given AZD1222 tested seropositive at baseline. Spike-specific TCR depth and breadth grew after two AZD1222 doses.

Here immunoSEQ multiplex PCR was the method, and the copy in TCRdb shows in-frame clones only, minus some. Seen here are approximately 140,000 clones, more than 85% observed once, and the top ten hold 3.5% to 4.5%. The CDR3 consists of 15 residues. The germline V gene encodes CDR1 SNHLY and CDR2 FYNNEI. To note about this clone: Its matching antigen is unknown. A read error may produce the germline difference seen at one junction end.

The source is an adult who received the AZD1222 COVID-19 vaccine. Sequenced material: peripheral blood, taken 28 days after the second AZD1222 dose. The chain links TRBV2 to TRBJ1-2, with 9 bases matching TRBD1. CDR3 protein: CASTEIRDRASGYTF. DNA for the CDR3: TGTGCCAGCACTGAAATCCGGGACAGGGCGTCTGGCTACACCTTC.